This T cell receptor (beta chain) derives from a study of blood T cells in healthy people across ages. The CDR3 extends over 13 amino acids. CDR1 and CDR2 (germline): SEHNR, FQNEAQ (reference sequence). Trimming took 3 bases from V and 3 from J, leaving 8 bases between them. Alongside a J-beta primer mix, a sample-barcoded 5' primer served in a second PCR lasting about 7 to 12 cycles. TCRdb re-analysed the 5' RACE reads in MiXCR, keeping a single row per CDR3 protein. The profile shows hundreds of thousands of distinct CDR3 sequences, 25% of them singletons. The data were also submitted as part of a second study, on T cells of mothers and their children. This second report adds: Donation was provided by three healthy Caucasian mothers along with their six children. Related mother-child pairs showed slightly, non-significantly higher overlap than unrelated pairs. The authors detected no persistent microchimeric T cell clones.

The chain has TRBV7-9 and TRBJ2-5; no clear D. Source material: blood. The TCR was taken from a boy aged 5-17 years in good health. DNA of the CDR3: TGTGCCAGCAGCTTTGACTTGGAAGAGACCCAGTACTTC. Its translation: CASSFDLEETQYF.